This T cell receptor beta chain was recovered during a study of PD-L1 blockade in urothelial cancer (dated by TCRdb to between 2016 and 2019). In the study overall: Every patient began therapy in about 2014 and was given atezolizumab 1,200 mg intravenously every 3 weeks. Progression-free survival longer than 6 months counted as durable clinical benefit, and TCR features were additionally tested against both progression-free and overall survival. Somatic, immune and clinical correlates of response to PD-L1 blockade with atezolizumab in urothelial cancer were the focus of an exploratory multi-omic analysis. About 90% of the roughly 29 patients were identified as males with urothelial cancer of bladder origin, and a prior smoking history was reported by 18 of 29 patients. Durable clinical benefit was achieved by nine patients and was not achieved by 20 patients. An ECOG performance status of 0 or 1 was recorded for the patients, and 0 to 3 prior chemotherapy regimens had been received by the patients. Over 28 patients had pretreatment blood TCR-seq, some 24 had at least one posttreatment blood collection, and some 24 had tumor TCR-seq. Blood samples gave median yields of around 140,000 T cells and tens of thousands of unique TCRs, along with a median clonality of approximately 0.08. In the same patients who had TCR sequencing, pretreatment tumors also underwent whole exome sequencing and RNA sequencing. Pretreatment tumor samples and matched peripheral blood, collected serially before and after atezolizumab treatment, underwent TCR sequencing. Blood samples were analyzed at 3 weeks after treatment start (second dose) and at 6 weeks after treatment start. General study outcomes and caveats: Because the sample size was small (n = 29) and many of the analyses were exploratory, the results are meant to be hypothesis-generating. A pretreatment peripheral blood TCR clonality below the median was linked to improved progression-free and overall survival. Patients with durable benefit showed greater expansion of tumor-associated TCR clones in peripheral blood 3 weeks after starting treatment (n ≈ 20, p = 0.022).

The cohort comprised around 31 patients with locally advanced or metastatic urothelial carcinoma treated at Memorial Sloan Kettering on a trial protocol. Peripheral blood mononuclear cells were collected pretreatment and during treatment, at between 1 and 8 total time points per patient. The Qiagen DNeasy Blood extraction kit was used to purify genomic DNA from total PBMCs and tumor samples. Collected pretreatment and during treatment, PBMCs were isolated and stored as previously described. To estimate absolute template abundance from read counts, synthetic TCR analog templates were spiked into each PCR. TCRbeta CDR3 regions were amplified from genomic DNA with bias-controlled V and J gene primers using the immunoSEQ assay. Rearranged TCRbeta segments were sequenced at approximately 20X coverage. Per the authors' processing: Clustering was used to correct sequencing errors, and CDR3s were annotated against IMGT so that V, D and J genes could be assigned. Out-of-frame and stop-codon sequences were excluded, and only productive TCRbeta rearrangements were used in downstream analyses. Clonality was calculated as one minus the Shannon entropy normalized by the log of the number of unique productive sequences. Fisher's exact test with Benjamini-Hochberg correction, at a threshold of adjusted p below 0.01, was used to find clones that differed between time points or between blood and tumor. Entries here come from immuneACCESS through TCRdb and include only in-frame sequences with V and J called. Some clones fail to appear in such tables; in the studies checked, an unresolved V gene covers under half of the shortfall, and the cause of the remainder is unknown. V and J calls and clone size are those listed in that table; D and trimming were worked out from the DNA. For this sample the table gives roughly 44,000 clones, of which approximately 82% were detected only once. Of the sample, about 3.2% is held by the ten largest clones.

CDR1 and CDR2 were assigned from the germline V gene as SGHTA and FQGNSA. The CDR3 numbers 11 residues from cysteine through phenylalanine. Only CDR3 DNA remains: 33 bases, in frame from the first base. The junction shows trimming of 5 bases on V and 8 bases on J, plus 9 bases between the germline ends. On this clone itself: This receptor's antigen is unknown. Per-nucleotide qualities are absent, and no much larger clonotype sits a single base away.

The source of this sequence is a man aged 65 to 85 with urothelial cancer. Sequencing used PBMCs, obtained around atezolizumab (anti-PD-L1) treatment. The sequence is built from TRBV7-2 and TRBJ1-1; no D gene call is confident. The nucleotides are TGTGCCAGCAGCCCCAGTTCGGAAGCTTTCTTT. This is translated as CASSPSSEAFF.